Listed below are T cell receptor beta chains from one sample, sequenced in a study of T cell repertoires in cytomegalovirus infection. TCRdb used MiXCR to reprocess the reads, holding one entry per CDR3 protein. The sample has about 110,000 distinct CDR3 sequences, under 30% seen once; the top ten hold about three quarters. These receptors' targets are unknown. The sample in question was CD8+ T cells from cultured PBMCs, obtained from culture after CMV antigen stimulation. The receptors were sampled from a human donor in good health (CMV status not recorded). Some clones in this sample may be carry-over from other donors' samples. Both conserved end residues are part of each CDR3. Fields, in order: V gene, J gene, CDR3 protein.

>TRBV5-6|TRBJ2-2
CASSALGGKNTGELFF
>TRBV20-1|TRBJ2-7
CSARGYSYEQYF
>TRBV11-2|TRBJ1-4
CASSSGQGAEKLFF
>TRBV20-1|TRBJ2-1
CSAPGQGSYNEQFF
>TRBV15|TRBJ2-2
CATSRATGAGELFF
>TRBV6-5|TRBJ1-5
CASSFTGGGPQHF
>TRBV11-2|TRBJ2-1
CASSSGLAGASSYNEQFF
>TRBV7-9|TRBJ2-1
CASGLSTLYNEQFF
>TRBV5-1|TRBJ1-2
CASSLEKGTNYGYTF
>TRBV2|TRBJ2-7
CASSAWQSYEQYF
>TRBV19|TRBJ2-2
CASSISANTGELFF
>TRBV28|TRBJ2-7
CASSFSGTDYEQYF
>TRBV6-5|TRBJ2-1
CASSYAQGSSYNEQFF
>TRBV7-6|TRBJ1-4
CASSGGSREDWEKLFF
>TRBV7-9|TRBJ2-1
CASSYPTSRDEQFF
>TRBV7-2|TRBJ2-7
CASTPSGGWDEQYF
>TRBV2|TRBJ2-3
CATRTGVDTQYF
>TRBV12-3/TRBV12-4|TRBJ2-1
CASSPDSYNEQFF
>TRBV5-1|TRBJ1-2
CASSLRDSNYGYTF
>TRBV6-1|TRBJ2-7
CASSEDIVVLQDPIYEQYF
>TRBV5-1|TRBJ1-1
CASSWTENTEAFF
>TRBV6-6|TRBJ2-1
CASTRTEYNEQFF
>TRBV5-4|TRBJ2-7
CASSLAGTGLTYEQYF
>TRBV6-1|TRBJ1-5
CASSERGQGHQPQHF
>TRBV19|TRBJ1-2
CASSISTRLGYTF
>TRBV11-2|TRBJ2-2
CASSARDRVTGELFF
>TRBV12-3/TRBV12-4|TRBJ2-7
CASSLSGHGMVQYF
>TRBV7-3|TRBJ2-3
CASSLTSSTDTQYF